This T cell receptor (beta chain) came from a study of T cell repertoires in cytomegalovirus infection. In the study overall: A matching HLA type, together with CMV infection, was signaled by public TCR beta signatures. Overall study findings and caveats: CMV carriers with the relevant HLA were identified by cumulative public TCR beta family frequency.

On this clonotype itself: Antigen unknown. One base away lies a much larger clone, so this may be a sequencing read error.

TCRdb re-called the reads through MiXCR, storing one row per CDR3 protein. The sample lists about 490,000 distinct CDR3 sequences; 16% were seen once. This clonotype was sampled from a human donor in good health (CMV status not recorded). Some clones in this sample may be carry-over from other donors' samples. Sequencing input: CD8+ T cells from PBMCs.

CDR3 amino acids: CASSAAGRRGVYNEQFF. The CDR3 nucleotides read TGTGCCAGCAGTGCTGCAGGGCGGCGGGGGGTCTACAATGAGCAGTTCTTC. This rearrangement joins TRBV27 to TRBJ2-1, with 8 bases matching TRBD2. The CDR3 loop spans 17 amino acids. V lost 5 bases to trimming and J lost 3 bases; unmatched junction nucleotides: 12. Germline CDR1 reads MNHEY; CDR2 reads SMNVEV (reference sequence).